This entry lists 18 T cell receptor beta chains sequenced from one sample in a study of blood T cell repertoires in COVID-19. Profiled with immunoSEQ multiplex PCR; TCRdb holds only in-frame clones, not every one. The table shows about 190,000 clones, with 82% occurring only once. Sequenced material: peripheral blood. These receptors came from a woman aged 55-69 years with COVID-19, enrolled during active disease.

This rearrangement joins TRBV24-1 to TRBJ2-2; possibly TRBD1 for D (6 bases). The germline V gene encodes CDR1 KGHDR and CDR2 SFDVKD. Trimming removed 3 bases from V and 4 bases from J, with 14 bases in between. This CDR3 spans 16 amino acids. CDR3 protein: CATSDARVRGTGELFF. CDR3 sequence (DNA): TGTGCCACCAGTGATGCCAGGGTCAGGGGCACCGGGGAGCTGTTTTTT.

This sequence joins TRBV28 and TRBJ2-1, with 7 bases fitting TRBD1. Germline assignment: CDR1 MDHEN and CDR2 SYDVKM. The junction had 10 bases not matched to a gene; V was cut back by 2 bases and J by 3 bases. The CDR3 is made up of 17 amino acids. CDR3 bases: TGTGCCAGCAGTTTACAGCGGAGGCAGGGGGTCTACAATGAGCAGTTCTTC. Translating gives CASSLQRRQGVYNEQFF.

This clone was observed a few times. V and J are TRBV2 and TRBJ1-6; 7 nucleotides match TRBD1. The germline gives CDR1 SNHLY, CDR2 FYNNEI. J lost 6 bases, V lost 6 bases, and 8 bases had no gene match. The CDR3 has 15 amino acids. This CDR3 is CASRTDRASNSPLHF. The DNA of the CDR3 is TGTGCCAGCAGGACAGACAGGGCGAGTAATTCACCCCTCCACTTT.

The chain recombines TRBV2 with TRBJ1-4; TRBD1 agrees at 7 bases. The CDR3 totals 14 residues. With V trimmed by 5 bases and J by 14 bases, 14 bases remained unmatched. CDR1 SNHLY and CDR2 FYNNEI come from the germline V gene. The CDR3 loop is CASSRQGGLKWLFF. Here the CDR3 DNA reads TGTGCCAGCAGTCGACAGGGCGGGTTGAAGTGGCTGTTTTTT. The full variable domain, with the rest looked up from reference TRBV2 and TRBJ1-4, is EPEVTQTPSHQVTQMGQEVILRCVPISNHLYFYWYRQILGQKVEFLVSFYNNEISEKSEIFDDQFSVERPDGSNFTLKIRSTKLEDSAMYFCASSRQGGLKWLFFGSGTQLSVL.

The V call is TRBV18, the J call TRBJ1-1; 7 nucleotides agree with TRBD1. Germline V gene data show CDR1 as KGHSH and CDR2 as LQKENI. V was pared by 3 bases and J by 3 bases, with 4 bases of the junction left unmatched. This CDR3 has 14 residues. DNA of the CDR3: TGTGCCAGCTCACCTCGAACAGGGGACACTGAAGCTTTCTTT. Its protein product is CASSPRTGDTEAFF.

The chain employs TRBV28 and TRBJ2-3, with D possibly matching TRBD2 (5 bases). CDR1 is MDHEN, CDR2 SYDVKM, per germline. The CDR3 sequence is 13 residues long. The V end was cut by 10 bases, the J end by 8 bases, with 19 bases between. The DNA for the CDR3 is TGTGCCACAGGCGGTCCGGGATCGGGTACGCAGTATTTT. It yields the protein CATGGPGSGTQYF.

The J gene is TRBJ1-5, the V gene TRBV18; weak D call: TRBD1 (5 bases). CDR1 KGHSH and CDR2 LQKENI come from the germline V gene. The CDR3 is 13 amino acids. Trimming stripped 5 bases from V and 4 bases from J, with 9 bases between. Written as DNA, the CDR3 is TGTGCCAGCTCATCACAGGAGAATCAGCCCCAGCATTTT. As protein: CASSSQENQPQHF.

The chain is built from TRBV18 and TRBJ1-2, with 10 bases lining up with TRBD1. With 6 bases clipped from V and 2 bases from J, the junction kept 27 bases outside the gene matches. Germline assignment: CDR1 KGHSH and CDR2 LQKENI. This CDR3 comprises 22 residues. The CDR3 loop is CASSPRGQGKPAFDVLNYGYTF. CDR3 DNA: TGTGCCAGCTCCCCTCGGGGACAGGGGAAGCCCGCGTTCGATGTCTTAAACTATGGCTACACCTTC.

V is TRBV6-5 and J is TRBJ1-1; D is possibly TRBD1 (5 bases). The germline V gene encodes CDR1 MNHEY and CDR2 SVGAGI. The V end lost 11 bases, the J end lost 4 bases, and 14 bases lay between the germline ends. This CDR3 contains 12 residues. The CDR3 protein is CAAEGGGTEAFF. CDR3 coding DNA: TGTGCCGCGGAGGGTGGGGGCACTGAAGCTTTCTTT.

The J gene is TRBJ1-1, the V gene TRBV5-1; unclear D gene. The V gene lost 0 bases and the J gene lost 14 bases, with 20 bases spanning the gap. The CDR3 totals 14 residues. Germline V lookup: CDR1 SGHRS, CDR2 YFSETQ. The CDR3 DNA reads TGCGCCAGCAGCTTGGCTACGGGATCTTCGGTAGGGTTCTTT. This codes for CASSLATGSSVGFF.

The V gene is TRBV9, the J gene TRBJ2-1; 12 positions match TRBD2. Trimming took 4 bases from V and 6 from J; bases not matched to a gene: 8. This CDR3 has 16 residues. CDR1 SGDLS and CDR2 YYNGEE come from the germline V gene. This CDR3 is CASSIASGGAGNEQFF. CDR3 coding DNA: TGTGCCAGCAGCATCGCTAGCGGGGGGGCTGGCAATGAGCAGTTCTTC.

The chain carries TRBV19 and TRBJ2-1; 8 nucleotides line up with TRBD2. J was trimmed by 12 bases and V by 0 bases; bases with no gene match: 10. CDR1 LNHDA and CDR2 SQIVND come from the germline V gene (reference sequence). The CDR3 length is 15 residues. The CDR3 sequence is CASSIDLDSGIPQFF. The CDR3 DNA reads TGTGCCAGTAGTATAGATCTGGATAGCGGGATCCCGCAGTTCTTC.

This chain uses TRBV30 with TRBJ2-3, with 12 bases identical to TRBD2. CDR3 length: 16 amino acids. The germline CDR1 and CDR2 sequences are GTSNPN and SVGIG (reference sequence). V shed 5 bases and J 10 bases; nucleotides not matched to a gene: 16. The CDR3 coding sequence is TGTGCCTGGGGCCTCCCTAGCGGGAGGGGCATAGGGGCGCAGTATTTT. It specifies CAWGLPSGRGIGAQYF.

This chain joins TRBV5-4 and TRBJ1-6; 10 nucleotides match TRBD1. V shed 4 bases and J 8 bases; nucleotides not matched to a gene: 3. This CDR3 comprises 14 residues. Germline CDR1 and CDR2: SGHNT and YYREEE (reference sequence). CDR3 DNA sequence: TGTGCCAGCAGCCCGGGGACAGGGGATTCACCCCTCCACTTT. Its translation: CASSPGTGDSPLHF.

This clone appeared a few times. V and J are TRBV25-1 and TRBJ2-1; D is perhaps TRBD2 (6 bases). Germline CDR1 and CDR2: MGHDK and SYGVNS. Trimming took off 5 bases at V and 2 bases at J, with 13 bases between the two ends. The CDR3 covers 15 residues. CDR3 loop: CASSSRDWAYNEQFF. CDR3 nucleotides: TGTGCCAGCAGTAGCCGGGACTGGGCCTACAATGAGCAGTTCTTC.

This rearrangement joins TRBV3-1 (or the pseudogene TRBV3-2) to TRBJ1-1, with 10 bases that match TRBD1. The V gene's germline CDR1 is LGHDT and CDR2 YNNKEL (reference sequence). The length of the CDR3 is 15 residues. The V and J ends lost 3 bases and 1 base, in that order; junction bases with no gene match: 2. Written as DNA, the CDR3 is TGTGCCAGCAGCCATGGGGACAGGGGGAACACTGAAGCTTTCTTT. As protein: CASSHGDRGNTEAFF.

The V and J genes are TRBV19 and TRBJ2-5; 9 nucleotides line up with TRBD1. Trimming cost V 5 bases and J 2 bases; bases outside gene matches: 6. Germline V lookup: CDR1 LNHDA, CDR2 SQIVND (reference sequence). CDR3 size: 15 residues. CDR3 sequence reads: CASSFGTGRQETQYF. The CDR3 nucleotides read TGTGCCAGTAGTTTTGGGACAGGGAGACAAGAGACCCAGTACTTC.

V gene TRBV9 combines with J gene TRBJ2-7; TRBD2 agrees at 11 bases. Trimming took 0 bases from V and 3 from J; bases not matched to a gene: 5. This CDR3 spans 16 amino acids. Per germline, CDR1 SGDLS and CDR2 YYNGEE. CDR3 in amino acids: CASSVDSLAGVYEQYF. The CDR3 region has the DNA TGTGCCAGCAGCGTAGATTCACTAGCGGGAGTCTACGAGCAGTACTTC.